This T cell receptor beta chain was sequenced in a study of blood T cell repertoires in COVID-19. Study overall: COVID-19 samples from acute and convalescent phases originated in the United States, Italy and Spain.

In its sample, this clone was seen once. Source study methods: How many nucleated cells were present was estimated from reference gene primer amplification. The repertoire was sequenced with immunoSEQ multiplex PCR; TCRdb's copy has only in-frame clones and lacks some. V and J calls and clone size come straight from that table; D and trimming were deduced from the DNA. The profile shows 68,000 or so clones, 70% to 85% of them singletons. J lost 2 bases, V lost 0 bases, and 3 bases had no gene match. Looked up from germline, CDR1 is SEHNR and CDR2 is FQNEAQ (reference sequence). There are 16 residues in the CDR3.

This receptor was taken from a human donor in a cohort sampled during active COVID-19. Sequenced input: peripheral blood. V is TRBV7-9 and J is TRBJ2-3; 9 nucleotides align to TRBD2. CDR3 coding DNA: TGTGCCAGCAGCTTAGCTAGCGGGGGTTCCACAGATACGCAGTATTTT. It codes for CASSLASGGSTDTQYF. Combining the CDR3 with reference TRBV7-9 and TRBJ2-3 gives the whole variable domain DTGVSQNPRHKITKRGQNVTFRCDPISEHNRLYWYRQTLGQGPEFLTYFQNEAQLEKSRLLSDRFSAERPKGSFSTLEIQRTEQGDSAMYLCASSLASGGSTDTQYFGPGTRLTVL.